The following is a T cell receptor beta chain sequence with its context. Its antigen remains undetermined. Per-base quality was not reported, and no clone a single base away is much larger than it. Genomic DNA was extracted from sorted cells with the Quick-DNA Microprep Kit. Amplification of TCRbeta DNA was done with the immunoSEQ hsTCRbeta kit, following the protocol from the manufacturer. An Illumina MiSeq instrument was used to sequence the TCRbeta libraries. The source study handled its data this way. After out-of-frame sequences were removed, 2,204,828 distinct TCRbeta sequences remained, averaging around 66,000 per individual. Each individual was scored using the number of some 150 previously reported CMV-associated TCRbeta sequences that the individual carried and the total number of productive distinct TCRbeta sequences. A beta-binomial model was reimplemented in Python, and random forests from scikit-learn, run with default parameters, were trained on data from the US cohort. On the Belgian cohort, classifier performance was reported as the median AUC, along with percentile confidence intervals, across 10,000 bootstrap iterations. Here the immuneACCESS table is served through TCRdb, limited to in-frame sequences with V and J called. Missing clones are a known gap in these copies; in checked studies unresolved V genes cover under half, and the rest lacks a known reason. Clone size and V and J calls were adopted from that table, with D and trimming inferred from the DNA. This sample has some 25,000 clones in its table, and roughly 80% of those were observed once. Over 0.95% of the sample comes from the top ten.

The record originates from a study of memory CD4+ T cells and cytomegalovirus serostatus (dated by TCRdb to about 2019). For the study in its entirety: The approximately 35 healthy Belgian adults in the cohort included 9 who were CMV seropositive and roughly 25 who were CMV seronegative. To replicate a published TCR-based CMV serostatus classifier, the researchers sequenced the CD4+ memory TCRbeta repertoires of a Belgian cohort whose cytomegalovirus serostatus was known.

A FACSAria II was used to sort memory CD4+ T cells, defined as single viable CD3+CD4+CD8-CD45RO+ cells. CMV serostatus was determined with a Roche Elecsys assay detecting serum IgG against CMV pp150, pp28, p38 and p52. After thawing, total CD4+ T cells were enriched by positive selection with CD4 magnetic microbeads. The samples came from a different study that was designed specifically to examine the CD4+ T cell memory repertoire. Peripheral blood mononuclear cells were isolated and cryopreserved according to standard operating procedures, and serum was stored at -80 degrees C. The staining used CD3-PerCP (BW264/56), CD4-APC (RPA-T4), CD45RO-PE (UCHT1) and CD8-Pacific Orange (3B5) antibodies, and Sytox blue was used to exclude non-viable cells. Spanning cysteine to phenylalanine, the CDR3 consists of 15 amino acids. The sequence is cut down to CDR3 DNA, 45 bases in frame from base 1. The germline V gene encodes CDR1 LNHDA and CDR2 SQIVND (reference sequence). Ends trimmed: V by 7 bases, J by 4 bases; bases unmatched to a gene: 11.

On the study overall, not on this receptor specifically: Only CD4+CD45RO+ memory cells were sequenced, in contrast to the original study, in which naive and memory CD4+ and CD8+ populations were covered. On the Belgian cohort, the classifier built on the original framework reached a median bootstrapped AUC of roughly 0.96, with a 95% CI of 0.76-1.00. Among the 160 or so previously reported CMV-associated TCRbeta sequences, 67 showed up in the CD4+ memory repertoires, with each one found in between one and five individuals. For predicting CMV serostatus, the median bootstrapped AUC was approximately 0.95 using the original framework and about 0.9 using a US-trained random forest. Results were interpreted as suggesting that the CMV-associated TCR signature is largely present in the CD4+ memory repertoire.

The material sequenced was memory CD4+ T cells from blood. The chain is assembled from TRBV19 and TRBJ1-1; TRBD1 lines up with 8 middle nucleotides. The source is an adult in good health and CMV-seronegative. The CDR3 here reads CASTAGGGRGTEAFF. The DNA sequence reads TGTGCCAGTACCGCAGGGGGCGGGAGAGGCACTGAAGCTTTCTTT.